A single sample is the source of the 22 T cell receptor beta chains below, sequenced in a study of OX40 agonist ivuxolimab in advanced cancers. Some clones are missing from TCRdb's copy, which holds only in-frame ones; the method was immunoSEQ multiplex PCR. This repertoire shows about 77,000 clones, 90% found once; its top ten account for less than 2%. The sequencing here drew on CD4+ or CD8+ T cells sorted from blood, taken in a trial of the OX40 agonist ivuxolimab. The receptors were gathered from an adult with an advanced solid tumor such as melanoma, head and neck, liver or kidney cancer.

V is TRBV7-9 and J is TRBJ1-1, with D possibly being TRBD1 (5 bases). Germline V CDR1 and CDR2: SEHNR, FQNEAQ (reference sequence). The CDR3 contains 14 residues. The germline V and J ends were trimmed by 7 bases and 1 base, with 13 bases remaining between them. Here the CDR3 reads CASTDEGQNTEAFF. The CDR3 DNA follows: TGTGCCAGCACCGACGAGGGGCAGAACACTGAAGCTTTCTTT.

The chain employs TRBV6-1 and TRBJ2-2; D is ambiguous. CDR1 is MNHNS and CDR2 is SASEGT in the germline V gene. Trimming removed 7 bases at V and 5 bases at J, with 8 bases between. The CDR3 contains 12 residues. The CDR3 spells CASIRSTGELFF. The CDR3 DNA is TGTGCCAGCATCCGCAGTACCGGGGAGCTGTTTTTT.

The V call is TRBV5-1, the J call TRBJ1-6; tentative D call: TRBD1 (5 bases). Germline V CDR1 and CDR2: SGHRS, YFSETQ. Trimming took off 1 base at V and 8 bases at J, with 22 bases between the two ends. The CDR3 runs to 18 residues. The CDR3 coding sequence is TGCGCCAGCAGCTTGTCGGCATCCCCATTTGGGGGAGATTCACCCCTCCACTTT. Amino acid sequence: CASSLSASPFGGDSPLHF.

This sequence joins TRBV5-4 and TRBJ2-7, with TRBD2 matching over 8 bases. V lost 4 bases to trimming and J lost 1 base; unmatched junction nucleotides: 4. This CDR3 spans 14 amino acids. Germline V lookup: CDR1 SGHNT, CDR2 YYREEE (reference sequence). The CDR3 nucleotides are TGTGCCAGCAGCCATAGCGGGGTTTCCTACGAGCAGTACTTC. This codes for CASSHSGVSYEQYF.

The chain couples TRBV2 to TRBJ2-1; perhaps TRBD2 as D (5 bases). This CDR3 comprises 15 residues. Trimming removed 3 bases from V and 1 base from J, with 10 bases in between. Germline V CDR1 and CDR2: SNHLY, FYNNEI. The CDR3 region is CASSDLASSYNEQFF. For the CDR3, the DNA is TGTGCCAGCAGTGATTTAGCGTCTTCCTACAATGAGCAGTTCTTC.

CDR3 sequence reads: CASTGTSGDNEQFF. The CDR3 DNA is TGTGCCAGCACCGGGACTAGCGGGGACAATGAGCAGTTCTTC. The chain couples TRBV2 to TRBJ2-1, with 13 bases fitting TRBD2. Germline CDR1 reads SNHLY; CDR2 reads FYNNEI. This CDR3 spans 14 amino acids. V lost 7 bases and J lost 5; bases outside the gene matches: 2. Complete variable domain (other parts from reference TRBV2 and TRBJ2-1): EPEVTQTPSHQVTQMGQEVILRCVPISNHLYFYWYRQILGQKVEFLVSFYNNEISEKSEIFDDQFSVERPDGSNFTLKIRSTKLEDSAMYFCASTGTSGDNEQFFGPGTRLTVL.

The chain combines TRBV6-5 with TRBJ2-1, with unresolved D. The CDR3 length is 14 residues. Germline CDR1 and CDR2: MNHEY and SVGAGI. Trimming removed 5 bases at V and 9 bases at J, with 17 bases between. For the CDR3, the DNA is TGTGCCAGCAGTCGCCCGTTCGGGCTTAGTGAGCAGTTCTTC. Encoded protein: CASSRPFGLSEQFF.

The gene calls are TRBV5-1 and TRBJ1-2, with TRBD1 matching over 8 bases. This CDR3 spans 14 amino acids. The germline gives CDR1 SGHRS, CDR2 YFSETQ. J was trimmed by 5 bases and V by 5 bases; bases with no gene match: 8. In DNA, the CDR3 is TGCGCCAGCAGAACTGGACAGGGAGGGTATGGCTACACCTTC. It is translated as CASRTGQGGYGYTF. Using reference TRBV5-1 and TRBJ1-2 for the parts outside the CDR3, the full variable domain is KAGVTQTPRYLIKTRGQQVTLSCSPISGHRSVSWYQQTPGQGLQFLFEYFSETQRNKGNFPGRFSGRQFSNSRSEMNVSTLELGDSALYLCASRTGQGGYGYTFGSGTRLTVV.

V is TRBV7-4 and J is TRBJ2-3; D may be TRBD1 (6 bases). The CDR3 is 14 residues long. Germline CDR1 and CDR2: SGHVT and SQSDAQ. Trimming shortened V by 3 bases and J by 3 bases, and 10 bases separated the two germline ends. The CDR3 DNA is TGTGCCAGCAGCTTGACAGGTTATACAGATACGCAGTATTTT. This codes for CASSLTGYTDTQYF.

V and J are TRBV18 and TRBJ2-1, with 9 nucleotides matching TRBD2. The CDR3 totals 15 residues. Per germline, CDR1 KGHSH and CDR2 LQKENI. With 2 bases clipped from V and 4 bases from J, the junction kept 3 bases outside the gene matches. The CDR3 region is CASSPRTSAYNEQFF. DNA for the CDR3: TGTGCCAGCTCACCAAGGACTAGCGCATACAATGAGCAGTTCTTC.

The genes are TRBV7-8 and TRBJ2-7; D gene ambiguous. V was shortened by 2 bases and J by 7 bases, with 21 bases between the two germline ends. Germline loops: CDR1 SGHVS, CDR2 FQNEAQ. The CDR3 spans 16 residues. The CDR3 region is CASSLMQALPSREQYF. In DNA, the CDR3 is TGTGCCAGCAGCTTAATGCAGGCCCTCCCCTCTCGGGAGCAGTACTTC.

The genes are TRBV10-3 and TRBJ2-7; no definite D call. Trimming took off 10 bases at V and 1 base at J, with 8 bases between the two ends. The CDR3 has 11 amino acids. Germline V lookup: CDR1 ENHRY, CDR2 SYGVKD. The CDR3 sequence: CASRESYEQYF. CDR3 coding DNA: TGTGCCAGCCGAGAATCCTACGAGCAGTACTTC.

The chain recombines TRBV27 with TRBJ2-7; a possible D gene is TRBD2 (5 bases). Germline V gene data show CDR1 as MNHEY and CDR2 as SMNVEV (reference sequence). V lost 0 bases and J lost 2, with 17 bases in between. The CDR3 extends over 17 amino acids. CDR3 protein: CASSLSPFRTYPYEQYF. CDR3 in DNA: TGTGCCAGCAGTTTATCCCCTTTCAGGACTTACCCCTACGAGCAGTACTTC.

This clone was observed once. The V call is TRBV29-1, the J call TRBJ1-2; the D gene is possibly TRBD1 (6 bases). V was clipped by 4 bases and J by 8 bases, with 20 bases between them. Looked up from germline, CDR1 is SQVTM and CDR2 is ANQGSEA. This CDR3 is built from 14 residues. This CDR3 is CSVAAKYRDGGYTF. The CDR3 nucleotides read TGCAGCGTTGCAGCCAAGTACAGGGACGGGGGCTACACCTTC.

CDR3: CASSERGAANTEAFF. The CDR3 DNA reads as TGTGCCAGCAGTGAGAGGGGGGCCGCGAACACTGAAGCTTTCTTT. V and J are TRBV2 and TRBJ1-1; tentative D call: TRBD1 (6 bases). CDR3 size: 15 residues. With 3 bases removed from V and 1 base from J, the gap between germline ends came to 12 bases. Germline CDR1 SNHLY, CDR2 FYNNEI.

V is TRBV6-5 and J is TRBJ2-7; D gene uncertain. CDR1 and CDR2 (germline): MNHEY, SVGAGI. V lost 6 bases to trimming and J lost 4 bases, with 7 bases between them. The CDR3 sequence is 11 residues long. The CDR3 region has the DNA TGTGCCAGCAGCGTGGGTTACGAGCAGTACTTC. Translation: CASSVGYEQYF.

V is TRBV28 and J is TRBJ1-1; D is perhaps TRBD1 (6 bases). The germline V gene encodes CDR1 MDHEN and CDR2 SYDVKM. The CDR3 is made up of 14 amino acids. V lost 1 base to trimming and J lost 3 bases, with 9 bases between them. The CDR3 DNA sequence: TGTGCCAGCAGTTTATCAGGGGTGCACACTGAAGCTTTCTTT. Its translation is CASSLSGVHTEAFF.

This clone was counted only a few times. The chain employs TRBV27 and TRBJ1-2; D is undetermined. Per germline, CDR1 MNHEY and CDR2 SMNVEV (reference sequence). The V gene lost 1 base and the J gene lost 5 bases, with 8 bases spanning the gap. There are 13 residues in the CDR3. CDR3 sequence: CASSLWQTYGYTF. The CDR3 DNA reads as TGTGCCAGCAGTTTATGGCAGACATATGGCTACACCTTC.

The chain recombines TRBV7-7 with TRBJ2-7; D ambiguous. The CDR3 runs to 13 residues. Looked up from germline, CDR1 is SSHAT and CDR2 is FNYEAQ (reference sequence). Trimming took 0 bases from V and 5 from J, leaving 8 bases between them. CDR3 in DNA: TGTGCCAGCAGCTTAGCATCGGGTGACGAGCAGTACTTC. As protein: CASSLASGDEQYF.

This clone was detected only a few times. CDR3 protein: CASSLHRGQAEQYF. In DNA form, the CDR3 reads TGCGCCAGCAGCTTGCACAGGGGGCAAGCCGAGCAGTACTTC. The chain combines TRBV5-1 with TRBJ2-7, with 9 bases identical to TRBD1. V trimming: 1 base; J trimming: 6 bases; junction bases outside the gene matches: 5. The CDR3 has 14 residues. Germline CDR1 is SGHRS and CDR2 is YFSETQ.

The chain recombines TRBV6-1 with TRBJ1-5, with unresolved D. Between the trimmed V and J ends, which lost 7 bases and 4 bases, there was a span of 11 bases. The CDR3 is made up of 13 amino acids. Per the germline V gene, CDR1 is MNHNS and CDR2 is SASEGT. CDR3 bases: TGTGCCAGCATCGGGCAGTTAAATCAGCCCCAGCATTTT. It is translated as CASIGQLNQPQHF.

This chain uses TRBV11-3 with TRBJ1-1, with D maybe TRBD1 (5 bases). The CDR3 sequence is 13 residues long. Trimming cost V 5 bases and J 7 bases, with 14 bases left between them. Per the germline V gene, CDR1 is SGHNT and CDR2 is YENEEA. CDR3 nucleotide sequence: TGTGCCAGCAGCCTCTCGGGGCAAAATGAAGCTTTCTTT. This sequence encodes CASSLSGQNEAFF.